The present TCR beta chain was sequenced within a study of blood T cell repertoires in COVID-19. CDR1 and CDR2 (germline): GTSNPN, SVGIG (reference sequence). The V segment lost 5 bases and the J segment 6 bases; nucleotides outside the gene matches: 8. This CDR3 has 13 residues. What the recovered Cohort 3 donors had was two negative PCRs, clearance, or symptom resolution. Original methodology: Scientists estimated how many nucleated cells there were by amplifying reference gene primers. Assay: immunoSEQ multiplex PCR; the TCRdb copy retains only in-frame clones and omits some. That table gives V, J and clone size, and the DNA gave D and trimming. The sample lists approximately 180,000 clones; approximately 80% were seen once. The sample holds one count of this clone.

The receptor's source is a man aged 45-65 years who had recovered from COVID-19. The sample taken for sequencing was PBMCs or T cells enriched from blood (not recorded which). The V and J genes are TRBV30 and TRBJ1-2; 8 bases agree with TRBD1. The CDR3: CAWGDRGFNGYTF. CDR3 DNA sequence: TGTGCCTGGGGAGACAGGGGCTTCAATGGCTACACCTTC.